This TCR beta chain emerged from a study of blood T cell repertoires in COVID-19. Method: immunoSEQ multiplex PCR; TCRdb's copy keeps in-frame clones and lacks some. The sample lists about 210,000 clones; roughly four fifths were seen once. The origin of this receptor is a man aged 40-50 years who had recovered from COVID-19. Sequencing was done on a sample of PBMCs or T cells enriched from blood (not recorded which).

The CDR3: CASSARSGSPLHF. CDR3 in DNA: TGTGCCAGCAGTGCGAGATCAGGGTCACCCCTCCACTTT. The rearrangement joins TRBV2 to TRBJ1-6; perhaps TRBD1 as D (5 bases). Between the trimmed V and J ends, which lost 4 bases and 10 bases, there was a span of 11 bases. CDR1 SNHLY and CDR2 FYNNEI come from the germline V gene. The CDR3 extends over 13 amino acids.